This TCR beta chain is drawn from a study of T cell responses to AZD1222 COVID-19 vaccine. In this sample, this clone turned up once. Its antigen is still unknown. The junction had 14 bases not matched to a gene; V was cut back by 2 bases and J by 8 bases. Germline CDR1 is LNHDA and CDR2 is SQIVND (reference sequence). CDR3 length: 18 amino acids. Study results and limitations: Spike-specific TCR breadth and depth grew following two AZD1222 doses. Sampling that yielded the repertoires occurred only after the peak T cell response. A mostly white British donor set with more females was recruited, and clonal diversity was possibly underestimated.

Sequencing used immunoSEQ multiplex PCR; TCRdb keeps in-frame clones, though not all of them. The sample has 95,000 to 130,000 clones, 70% to 90% seen once. Source: peripheral blood, taken on day 0 of MenACWY control vaccination. The V gene is TRBV19, the J gene TRBJ2-1, with 11 bases that match TRBD2. This TCR came from an adult in good health. The CDR3 sequence: CASSIRGLAGGLRHEQFF. CDR3 nucleotides: TGTGCCAGTAGTATAAGGGGCCTAGCGGGGGGACTGCGACATGAGCAGTTCTTC.